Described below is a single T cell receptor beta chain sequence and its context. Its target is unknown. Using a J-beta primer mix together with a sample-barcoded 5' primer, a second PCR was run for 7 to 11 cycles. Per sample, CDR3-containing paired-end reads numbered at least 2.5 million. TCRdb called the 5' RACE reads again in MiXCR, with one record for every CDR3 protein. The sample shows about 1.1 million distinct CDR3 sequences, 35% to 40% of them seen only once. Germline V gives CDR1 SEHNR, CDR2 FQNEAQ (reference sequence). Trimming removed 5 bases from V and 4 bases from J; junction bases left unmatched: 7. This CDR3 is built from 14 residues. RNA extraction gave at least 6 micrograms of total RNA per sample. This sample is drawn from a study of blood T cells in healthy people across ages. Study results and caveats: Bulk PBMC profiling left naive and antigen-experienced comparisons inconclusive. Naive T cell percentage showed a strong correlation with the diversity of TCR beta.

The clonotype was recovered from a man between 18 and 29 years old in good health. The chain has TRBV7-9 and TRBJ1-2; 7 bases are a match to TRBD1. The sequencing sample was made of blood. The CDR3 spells CASSRTGKSYGYTF. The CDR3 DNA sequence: TGTGCCAGCAGCCGGACAGGCAAGTCCTATGGCTACACCTTC. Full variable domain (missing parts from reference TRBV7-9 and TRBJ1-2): DTGVSQNPRHKITKRGQNVTFRCDPISEHNRLYWYRQTLGQGPEFLTYFQNEAQLEKSRLLSDRFSAERPKGSFSTLEIQRTEQGDSAMYLCASSRTGKSYGYTFGSGTRLTVV.